This TCR beta chain was captured in a study of T cells in Graves' hyperthyroidism and ophthalmopathy. Study-level background: Peripheral blood samples were taken at initial diagnosis, prior to any treatment.

Hyperthyroidism, newly diagnosed and lasting under 2 months, affected patients aged 18 to 65. Uncontrolled infection, other autoimmune disease, pregnancy and lactation each barred patients from inclusion. Study conclusions and caveats: Prediction of ophthalmopathy progression came a median roughly 6.7 months pre-onset.

Amplified TCR beta CDR3 regions came from RNA transcripts. HTBI primers were used for first-round RT-PCR of the TCR CDR3. Each CDR3 protein gets one entry after TCRdb re-called the multiplex PCR reads with MiXCR. This sample has 200,000 to 250,000 distinct CDR3 sequences; roughly a sixth occur once, and the top ten carry around 50%. The V and J ends lost 4 bases and 4 bases respectively, with 11 bases between them. The CDR3 has 13 residues. Germline loops: CDR1 KGHSH, CDR2 LQKENI. This clonotype occurred many times. Its target is unknown. The receptor's source is a man over 45 with Graves' hyperthyroidism. Source material: blood. V and J are TRBV18 and TRBJ2-7; weak D call: TRBD1 (6 bases). The CDR3 is CASSQGHLYEQYF. In DNA form, the CDR3 reads TGTGCCAGCTCACAGGGACACCTTTACGAGCAGTACTTC.